Described below is a single TCR beta chain sequence and its context. What it binds is unknown. Through a sample-barcoded 5' primer and a J-beta primer mix, a second PCR was run for roughly 6 to 12 cycles. TCRdb re-analysed the 5' RACE reads in MiXCR, keeping a single row per CDR3 protein. This sample carries over a million distinct CDR3 sequences, roughly 43% of them seen once, and the ten largest clones take 4%. This CDR3 is built from 13 residues. Between the trimmed V and J ends, which lost 5 bases and 0 bases, there was a span of 11 bases. Germline CDR1 and CDR2: DFQATT and SNEGSKA (reference sequence). This sample stems from a study of blood T cells in healthy people across ages. Study results and caveats: The CMV status of each donor remained undetermined, and this could have confounded shifts in expanded clonotypes.

The sequenced material came from blood. The source is a young woman in good health. The chain joins TRBV20-1 to TRBJ2-7; D remains unclear. This CDR3 is CSAPRPGSYEQYF. The CDR3, as DNA: TGCAGTGCTCCCCGCCCCGGCTCCTACGAGCAGTACTTC.